A selection of T cell receptor beta chains follows, all from one sample in a study of regulatory T cells in long-lasting Graves disease. TCRdb reprocessed the multiplex PCR reads with MiXCR, giving one entry per CDR3 protein. The sample shows about 430,000 distinct CDR3 sequences, 15% of them seen only once. This sample also appeared in a second study, on T cells in Graves' hyperthyroidism and ophthalmopathy.

The material sequenced was peripheral blood mononuclear cells (PBMCs), taken at new diagnosis, from a patient treated with antithyroid drugs. The origin of the receptors is a woman aged 35 to 49 with Graves disease. CDR3s include the opening cysteine and the closing phenylalanine or tryptophan. A D gene is named only where the DNA matches it firmly. Clone size is shown for a subset of rows, as once, few, many or a class of expanded clone.

V: TRBV28
J: TRBJ2-7
D: .
length: 14
size: .
DNA: TGTGCCAGCAGTACCCGGGACCCAGCCTACGAGCAGTACTTC
CDR3: CASSTRDPAYEQYF

V: TRBV28
J: TRBJ2-1
D: .
length: 14
size: many
DNA: TGTGCCAGCAGCGGGGCAGATTTTGACAATGAGCAGTTCTTC
CDR3: CASSGADFDNEQFF

V: TRBV12-3/TRBV12-4
J: TRBJ2-3
D: .
length: 14
size: .
DNA: TGTGCCAGCAGTTCACCAGCGCTCACAGATACGCAGTATTTT
CDR3: CASSSPALTDTQYF

V: TRBV7-9
J: TRBJ2-7
D: .
length: 14
size: many
DNA: TGTGCCAGCAGCTTCGCAGGGCTCAAGGACGAGCAGTACTTC
CDR3: CASSFAGLKDEQYF

V: TRBV15
J: TRBJ2-7
D: TRBD2
length: 17
size: many
DNA: TGTGCCACCAGCAGATATAGCGGGAGGGCCTGGGGGTACGAGCAGTACTTC
CDR3: CATSRYSGRAWGYEQYF

V: TRBV2
J: TRBJ2-5
D: TRBD2
length: 14
size: many
DNA: TGTGCCAGCAGTGGGCTAGCGGGAGTCGTGACCCAGTACTTC
CDR3: CASSGLAGVVTQYF

V: TRBV28
J: TRBJ2-7
D: .
length: 13
size: few
DNA: TGTGCCAGCAGTTTAGGGACATCTTTGGGCAGCAACTTC
CDR3: CASSLGTSLGSNF

V: TRBV24-1
J: TRBJ1-1
D: .
length: 11
size: .
DNA: TGTGCCACCAGTGGGACGACTGAAGCTTTCTTT
CDR3: CATSGTTEAFF

V: TRBV15
J: TRBJ2-7
D: .
length: 13
size: few
DNA: TGTGCCACCAGCACCGAGGGCAGATACGAGCAGTACTTC
CDR3: CATSTEGRYEQYF

V: TRBV5-1
J: TRBJ2-1
D: TRBD2
length: 15
size: .
DNA: TGCGCCAGCAGCTGGACTAGCGGGATAGTCCATGAGCAGTTCTTC
CDR3: CASSWTSGIVHEQFF

V: TRBV29-1
J: TRBJ1-1
D: TRBD1
length: 16
size: .
DNA: TGCAGCGTTGATAACCGGGACAGAAGCTTGAGCACTGAAGCTTTCTTT
CDR3: CSVDNRDRSLSTEAFF

V: TRBV7-2
J: TRBJ2-1
D: .
length: 14
size: .
DNA: TGTGCCAGCAGCTTGATTGCGGGTTCGGCTGAGCAGTTCTTC
CDR3: CASSLIAGSAEQFF

V: TRBV5-1
J: TRBJ2-7
D: TRBD2
length: 15
size: .
DNA: TGCGCCAGCAGCTTCGGGGCTAGCGGGGAGTACGAGCAGTACTTC
CDR3: CASSFGASGEYEQYF

V: TRBV6-2/TRBV6-3
J: TRBJ1-3
D: .
length: 17
size: many
DNA: TGTGCCAGCAGTTACCCCTCGGGGGCGAGCTCTGGAAACACCATATATTTT
CDR3: CASSYPSGASSGNTIYF

V: TRBV4-1
J: TRBJ1-1
D: TRBD1
length: 17
size: .
DNA: TGCGCCAGCAGCCAAGGAACAGGGGGGACCTTGAACACTGAAGCTTTCTTT
CDR3: CASSQGTGGTLNTEAFF

V: TRBV6-5
J: TRBJ1-5
D: .
length: 15
size: .
DNA: TGTGCCAGCAGTTACTCGACAGGTTTTAATCAGCCCCAGCATTTT
CDR3: CASSYSTGFNQPQHF

V: TRBV20-1
J: TRBJ2-7
D: TRBD1
length: 11
size: few
DNA: TGCAGTGCTCACAGGGGGTACGAGCAGTACTTC
CDR3: CSAHRGYEQYF

V: TRBV2
J: TRBJ2-1
D: .
length: 14
size: few
DNA: TGTGCCAGCATAGGGTATTTGTCCTACAATGAGCAGTTCTTC
CDR3: CASIGYLSYNEQFF

V: TRBV28
J: TRBJ1-1
D: .
length: 15
size: many
DNA: TGTGCCAGCACCCCCGGGTCAGGGGAGAACACTGAAGCTTTCTTT
CDR3: CASTPGSGENTEAFF

V: TRBV5-6
J: TRBJ2-3
D: .
length: 14
size: .
DNA: TGTGCCAGCAGCTTCCACTTAGAAACAGATACGCAGTATTTT
CDR3: CASSFHLETDTQYF

V: TRBV5-4
J: TRBJ1-2
D: .
length: 16
size: .
DNA: TGTGCCAGCAGCTTTGGTGCGAATCATGGGCTCTATGGCTACACCTTC
CDR3: CASSFGANHGLYGYTF

V: TRBV3-1
J: TRBJ2-3
D: TRBD2
length: 16
size: many
DNA: TGTGCCAGCCGACCCGCAGCGGGAGGAGGGACAGATACGCAGTATTTT
CDR3: CASRPAAGGGTDTQYF

V: TRBV6-5
J: TRBJ2-2
D: .
length: 15
size: few
DNA: TGTGCCAGCAGTTACAACGTCGGGAACACCGGGGAGCTGTTTTTT
CDR3: CASSYNVGNTGELFF

V: TRBV24-1
J: TRBJ2-5
D: .
length: 17
size: few
DNA: TGTGCCACCAGTGATTTTCCGTTGGCAGGGGAAGGGGAGACCCAGTACTTC
CDR3: CATSDFPLAGEGETQYF

V: TRBV6-1
J: TRBJ1-5
D: .
length: 12
size: few
DNA: TGTGCCAGCAAGGAGTCGGGGCAGCCCCAGCATTTT
CDR3: CASKESGQPQHF

V: TRBV6-2/TRBV6-3
J: TRBJ2-1
D: TRBD2
length: 18
size: many
DNA: TGTGCCAGCAGTTATACTAGCGGGAGGAACGTCTACGTCAGTGAGCAGTTCTTC
CDR3: CASSYTSGRNVYVSEQFF

V: TRBV29-1
J: TRBJ1-1
D: TRBD1
length: 12
size: few
DNA: TGCAGCGCCCGACAGGGTGGCACTGAAGCTTTCTTT
CDR3: CSARQGGTEAFF

V: TRBV28
J: TRBJ2-2
D: TRBD1
length: 17
size: .
DNA: TGTGCCAGCAGTTTGCCAGGACAGGGGACGAACACCGGGGAGCTGTTTTTT
CDR3: CASSLPGQGTNTGELFF

V: TRBV5-5
J: TRBJ2-7
D: .
length: 14
size: many
DNA: TGTGCCAGCAGCTTGTTCCAGGGAGAGGACGAGCAGTACTTC
CDR3: CASSLFQGEDEQYF

V: TRBV5-1
J: TRBJ2-3
D: .
length: 15
size: once
DNA: TGCGCCAGCCGCTTGGATCCGGTTCCCACAGATACGCAGTATTTT
CDR3: CASRLDPVPTDTQYF

V: TRBV19
J: TRBJ2-5
D: TRBD2
length: 16
size: few
DNA: TGTGCCAGTAGTACCCCGGGGGGGGGTGCACAAGAGACCCAGTACTTC
CDR3: CASSTPGGGAQETQYF

V: TRBV11-2
J: TRBJ2-5
D: .
length: 12
size: .
DNA: TGTGCCAGCAGCACGAGAATGGAGACCCAGTACTTC
CDR3: CASSTRMETQYF

V: TRBV12-5
J: TRBJ1-1
D: TRBD1
length: 12
size: many
DNA: TGTGCTAGTGGTTCGGGGACAGGGGAAGCTTTCTTT
CDR3: CASGSGTGEAFF

V: TRBV29-1
J: TRBJ2-5
D: .
length: 16
size: many
DNA: TGCAGCGTTGAAGATGACGCAGAGGCCACCGAAGAGACCCAGTACTTC
CDR3: CSVEDDAEATEETQYF

V: TRBV11-2
J: TRBJ2-1
D: .
length: 13
size: many
DNA: TGTGCCAGCAGCGGCCTGTGGGCTGTTGAGCAGTTCTTC
CDR3: CASSGLWAVEQFF

V: TRBV12-3/TRBV12-4
J: TRBJ1-1
D: .
length: 14
size: many
DNA: TGTGCCAGCAGTTCAGGGGAGGCGGACACTGAAGCTTTCTTT
CDR3: CASSSGEADTEAFF

V: TRBV12-3/TRBV12-4
J: TRBJ2-1
D: .
length: 16
size: .
DNA: TGTGCCAGCACCCTCCTCGGGGTAATGGCCTACAATGAGCAGTTCTTC
CDR3: CASTLLGVMAYNEQFF

V: TRBV7-8
J: TRBJ2-1
D: TRBD2
length: 17
size: many
DNA: TGTGCCAGCAGCTTAGGGCCTAGCGGGAATTCCTACAATGAGCAGTTCTTC
CDR3: CASSLGPSGNSYNEQFF

V: TRBV7-9
J: TRBJ1-4
D: .
length: 18
size: many
DNA: TGTGCCAGCAGCTTAGGTGGGGGACCCGATCCAACTAATGAAAAACTGTTTTTT
CDR3: CASSLGGGPDPTNEKLFF

V: TRBV28
J: TRBJ1-1
D: .
length: 16
size: many
DNA: TGTGCCAGCAGTTCCCCCGGGTCAGCTGGGAACACTGAAGCTTTCTTT
CDR3: CASSSPGSAGNTEAFF

V: TRBV28
J: TRBJ2-1
D: .
length: 15
size: many
DNA: TGTGCCAGCAGTATCCTAGGGGGGAGGGCCCTAGAGCAGTTCTTC
CDR3: CASSILGGRALEQFF

V: TRBV12-3/TRBV12-4
J: TRBJ2-1
D: TRBD2
length: 18
size: .
DNA: TGTGCCAGCAGTCCCGGGACTAGCGGGAGTAGATCCTACAATGAGCAGTTCTTC
CDR3: CASSPGTSGSRSYNEQFF